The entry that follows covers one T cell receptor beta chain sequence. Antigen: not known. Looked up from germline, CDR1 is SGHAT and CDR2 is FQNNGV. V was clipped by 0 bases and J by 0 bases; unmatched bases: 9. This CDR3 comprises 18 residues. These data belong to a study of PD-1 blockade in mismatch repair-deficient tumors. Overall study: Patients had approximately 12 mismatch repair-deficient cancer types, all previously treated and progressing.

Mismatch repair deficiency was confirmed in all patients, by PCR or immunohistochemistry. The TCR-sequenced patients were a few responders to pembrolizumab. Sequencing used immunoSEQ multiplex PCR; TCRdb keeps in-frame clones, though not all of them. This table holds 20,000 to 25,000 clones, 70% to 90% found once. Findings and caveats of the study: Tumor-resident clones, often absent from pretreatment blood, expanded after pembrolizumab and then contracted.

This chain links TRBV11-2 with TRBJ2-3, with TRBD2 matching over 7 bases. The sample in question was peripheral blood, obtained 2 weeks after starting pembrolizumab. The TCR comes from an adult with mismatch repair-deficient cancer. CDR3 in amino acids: CASSLEGAGRASTDTQYF. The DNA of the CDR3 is TGTGCCAGCAGCTTAGAGGGTGCGGGGAGGGCTAGCACAGATACGCAGTATTTT.